The T cell receptor (beta chain) under discussion was sequenced for a study of PD-L1 blockade in urothelial cancer. Overall study: Patients took up atezolizumab at some point between 2013 and 2014 at 1,200 mg intravenously every 3 weeks. Patients previously received 0 to 3 chemotherapy regimens. The median number of T cells present in blood samples was approximately 130,000.

Indicated time point: pretreatment peripheral blood. V was pared by 11 bases and J by 8 bases, with 15 bases between. The CDR3 totals 11 residues. Produced via immunoSEQ multiplex PCR; TCRdb's table is partial and in-frame only. The sample lists 45,000 to 55,000 clones; around four fifths were seen once. This clone has just one count. This material consisted of PBMCs, taken around atezolizumab (anti-PD-L1) treatment. This TCR derives from a man aged 50-59 years with urothelial cancer. This sequence joins TRBV23-1 and TRBJ1-2, with a tentative D call TRBD1 (5 bases). TRBV23-1 is annotated as an ORF whose role is uncertain. The CDR3 sequence: CAGSGGSGYTF. The DNA of the CDR3 is TGCGCCGGGTCGGGGGGGTCAGGCTACACCTTC.